The subject of this entry is one TCR beta chain. Described treatment: randomized to nivolumab then ipilimumab (arm A) or the reverse (arm B). PBMC sorting kept live CD3+CD8+ cells without CD19 or CD56. The data were obtained in a study of sequential checkpoint blockade in melanoma. CDR3 size: 11 residues. Trimming took off 4 bases at V and 4 bases at J, with 5 bases between the two ends. The germline V gene encodes CDR1 SGHAT and CDR2 FQNNGV. TCRdb's copy holds only in-frame clones and misses some; the assay was immunoSEQ multiplex PCR. The sample records fewer than 20,000 clones, 45% to 65% being singletons.

This TCR was sampled from a human donor with melanoma. The sample was CD8+ T cells sorted from blood (inferred from file names), taken from a patient given nivolumab and ipilimumab in sequence. The rearrangement uses TRBV11-2 and TRBJ2-7; no reliable D call. CDR3 loop: CASSSVYEQYF. Written as DNA, the CDR3 is TGTGCCAGCAGCTCGGTATACGAGCAGTACTTC.